Following are 17 T cell receptor beta chains from one sample sequenced in a study of shared clonotypes between healthy human individuals. Generated by immunoSEQ multiplex PCR, the TCRdb table keeps only in-frame clones and is missing some. The sample yields approximately 2.1 million clones, over 85% seen once. Sequencing was done on a sample of naive CD4+ T cells from PBMCs. The sample's subset: CD45RA+ positively selected. All receptors derive from a man aged 18 to 29 in good health. Some clones in this sample may be carry-over from other donors' samples.

V and J are TRBV28 and TRBJ2-7, with 7 bases fitting TRBD2. V trimming: 6 bases; J trimming: 0 bases; junction bases outside the gene matches: 8. This CDR3 has 15 amino acids. Germline V CDR1 and CDR2: MDHEN, SYDVKM. CDR3 nucleotide sequence: TGTGCCAGCAGGGGGGAGGGCCCCCTCTCCTACGAGCAGTACTTC. Translated, it gives CASRGEGPLSYEQYF.

The chain recombines TRBV5-6 with TRBJ2-3; TRBD2 matches 10 bases. J lost 2 bases, V lost 4 bases, and 16 bases had no gene match. This CDR3 is built from 19 residues. Germline assignment: CDR1 SGHDT and CDR2 YYEEEE. DNA of the CDR3: TGTGCCAGCAGCCCACTGAGCGGGAGGGCTTACTCGGTCACAGATACGCAGTATTTT. It specifies CASSPLSGRAYSVTDTQYF.

This chain joins TRBV19 and TRBJ1-2, with D unclear. The CDR3 covers 14 residues. V shed 7 bases and J shed 0 bases, with 12 bases lying between them. Germline loops: CDR1 LNHDA, CDR2 SQIVND (reference sequence). The CDR3 is CASISPGANYGYTF. CDR3 sequence (DNA): TGTGCCAGTATAAGTCCGGGAGCTAACTATGGCTACACCTTC.

This chain links TRBV5-4 with TRBJ2-7, with D tentatively TRBD2 (6 bases). The V end was cut by 2 bases, the J end by 5 bases, with 14 bases between. This CDR3 has 14 residues. From germline, CDR1 is SGHNT and CDR2 YYREEE (reference sequence). This chain's CDR3 is CASSLLPSVDEQYF. The CDR3 DNA reads as TGTGCCAGCAGCTTACTTCCTAGCGTCGACGAGCAGTACTTC.

CDR3 nucleotide sequence: TGTGCCAGCAGCTTAGGCAGGGGGCTAAGTGGCTACACCTTC. Translation: CASSLGRGLSGYTF. The rearrangement uses TRBV11-2 and TRBJ1-2, with 8 positions matching TRBD1. Germline CDR1 and CDR2: SGHAT and FQNNGV. CDR3 length: 14 residues. With V trimmed by 1 base and J by 7 bases, 5 bases remained unmatched.

This clone was picked up one time. The chain uses TRBV28 and TRBJ2-7; TRBD1 or TRBD2 may be the D gene (6 bases each). Trimming removed 7 bases from V and 5 bases from J, with 24 bases in between. This CDR3 is 16 amino acids long. CDR1 is MDHEN, CDR2 SYDVKM, per germline. The CDR3 region has the DNA TGTGCCAGCATAACCATGATCGGGGGCCGAGGCCACGAGCAGTACTTC. This codes for CASITMIGGRGHEQYF.

This chain links TRBV11-2 with TRBJ2-7, with 10 bases fitting TRBD1. With 1 base clipped from V and 1 base from J, the junction kept 10 bases outside the gene matches. The CDR3 contains 18 residues. Germline V gives CDR1 SGHAT, CDR2 FQNNGV. The CDR3 bases are TGTGCCAGCAGCTTAGGACCGGGACAGGGGCAAAAGTCCTACGAGCAGTACTTC. It translates to CASSLGPGQGQKSYEQYF. Using reference TRBV11-2 and TRBJ2-7 for the parts outside the CDR3, the full variable domain is EAGVAQSPRYKIIEKRQSVAFWCNPISGHATLYWYQQILGQGPKLLIQFQNNGVVDDSQLPKDRFSAERLKGVDSTLKIQPAKLEDSAVYLCASSLGPGQGQKSYEQYFGPGTRLTVT.

J is TRBJ2-1 and V is TRBV7-2; D perhaps matches TRBD2 (6 bases). The CDR3 extends over 15 amino acids. Germline-derived CDR1 and CDR2 are SGHTA and FQGNSA. The V and J ends lost 5 bases and 7 bases respectively, with 18 bases between them. CDR3 amino acids: CASSRGGVARNEQFF. CDR3 sequence (DNA): TGTGCCAGCAGCCGAGGCGGGGTAGCGAGGAATGAGCAGTTCTTC.

The chain recombines TRBV25-1 with TRBJ2-3; 10 positions agree with TRBD2. CDR3 length: 16 amino acids. The germline V gene encodes CDR1 MGHDK and CDR2 SYGVNS. J gave up 2 bases and V 3 bases, and 5 bases lay outside the gene matches. The CDR3 DNA reads TGTGCCAGCAGTGAGAGACTAGCGGGTCACACAGATACGCAGTATTTT. Translating gives CASSERLAGHTDTQYF. Combining the CDR3 with reference TRBV25-1 and TRBJ2-3 gives the whole variable domain EADIYQTPRYLVIGTGKKITLECSQTMGHDKMYWYQQDPGMELHLIHYSYGVNSTEKGDLSSESTVSRIRTEHFPLTLESARPSHTSQYLCASSERLAGHTDTQYFGPGTRLTVL.

This clone was picked up a small number of times. The chain joins TRBV10-3 to TRBJ1-3; possibly TRBD1 for D (5 bases). CDR1 ENHRY and CDR2 SYGVKD come from the germline V gene. Trimming pared 7 bases from V and 3 bases from J, leaving 10 bases between. The CDR3 extends over 13 amino acids. This CDR3 is CAIMRDGGNTIYF. The CDR3, as DNA: TGTGCCATCATGAGGGACGGTGGAAACACCATATATTTT.

V usage is TRBV5-5 and J usage is TRBJ1-1; D gene ambiguous. V was clipped by 2 bases and J by 0 bases, with 8 bases between them. CDR1 is SGHKS, CDR2 YYEKEE, per germline (reference sequence). This CDR3 contains 14 residues. The CDR3 spells CASSFDVLNTEAFF. In nucleotides, the CDR3 is TGTGCCAGCAGCTTCGATGTTTTGAACACTGAAGCTTTCTTT.

With regard to this clone: The same CDR3 arises from other DNA sequences in this sample as well. CDR3 residues: CASSVGDRGYEQYF. In DNA, the CDR3 is TGTGCCAGCAGCGTAGGGGACAGGGGGTACGAGCAGTACTTC. This sequence joins TRBV9 and TRBJ2-7, with TRBD1 matching over 11 bases. CDR3 length: 14 residues. CDR1 SGDLS and CDR2 YYNGEE come from the germline V gene. The J segment lost 4 bases and the V segment lost 0 bases, leaving 0 bases of the junction unmatched.

The chain is built from TRBV15 and TRBJ2-7; D remains unclear. This CDR3 has 16 residues. The V gene's germline CDR1 is LNHNV and CDR2 YYDKDF (reference sequence). V lost 2 bases and J 1 base, leaving 15 bases between the germline ends. CDR3 sequence: CATSRRGEIWSYEQYF. CDR3 bases: TGTGCCACCAGCAGACGCGGCGAGATTTGGTCCTACGAGCAGTACTTC. The variable domain in full, completed from reference TRBV15 and TRBJ2-7, reads DAMVIQNPRYQVTQFGKPVTLSCSQTLNHNVMYWYQQKSSQAPKLLFHYYDKDFNNEADTPDNFQSRRPNTSFCFLDIRSPGLGDTAMYLCATSRRGEIWSYEQYFGPGTRLTVT.

V and J are TRBV5-5 and TRBJ1-1; D unresolved. CDR1 is SGHKS, CDR2 YYEKEE, per germline (reference sequence). With 0 bases removed from V and 4 bases from J, the gap between germline ends came to 7 bases. The CDR3 length is 13 residues. CDR3 protein: CASSLAGTTEAFF. In DNA, the CDR3 is TGTGCCAGCAGCTTGGCAGGCACCACTGAAGCTTTCTTT. Based on the CDR3 plus reference TRBV5-5 and TRBJ1-1, the full variable domain is DAGVTQSPTHLIKTRGQQVTLRCSPISGHKSVSWYQQVLGQGPQFIFQYYEKEERGRGNFPDRFSARQFPNYSSELNVNALLLGDSALYLCASSLAGTTEAFFGQGTRLTVV.

The gene calls are TRBV9 and TRBJ1-3; D possibly corresponds to TRBD1 (5 bases). V shed 3 bases and J shed 0 bases, with 16 bases lying between them. The CDR3 is 17 residues long. Germline V CDR1 and CDR2: SGDLS, YYNGEE. The CDR3 loop reads CASSGPGTPHSGNTIYF. The CDR3 nucleotides are TGTGCCAGCAGCGGCCCCGGGACGCCTCACTCTGGAAACACCATATATTTT.

This rearrangement joins TRBV25-1 to TRBJ1-1, with 7 bases lining up with TRBD1. V dropped 0 bases and J dropped 1; count of bases not matched to a gene: 2. CDR3 length equals 15 residues. Germline V gene data show CDR1 as MGHDK and CDR2 as SYGVNS. Written as DNA, the CDR3 is TGTGCCAGCAGTGAATACCGACAGGGGAACACTGAAGCTTTCTTT. It specifies CASSEYRQGNTEAFF.

The CDR3 region is CASSLHQGPQHF. In DNA, the CDR3 is TGTGCCAGCAGTCTACATCAGGGGCCCCAGCATTTT. V gene TRBV28 combines with J gene TRBJ1-5, with D possibly matching TRBD1 (5 bases). This CDR3 has 12 residues. V was trimmed by 5 bases and J by 9 bases, leaving 11 bases between them. Germline-derived CDR1 and CDR2 are MDHEN and SYDVKM. Full variable domain (remainder filled in from reference TRBV28 and TRBJ1-5): DVKVTQSSRYLVKRTGEKVFLECVQDMDHENMFWYRQDPGLGLRLIYFSYDVKMKEKGDIPEGYSVSREKKERFSLILESASTNQTSMYLCASSLHQGPQHFGDGTRLSIL.